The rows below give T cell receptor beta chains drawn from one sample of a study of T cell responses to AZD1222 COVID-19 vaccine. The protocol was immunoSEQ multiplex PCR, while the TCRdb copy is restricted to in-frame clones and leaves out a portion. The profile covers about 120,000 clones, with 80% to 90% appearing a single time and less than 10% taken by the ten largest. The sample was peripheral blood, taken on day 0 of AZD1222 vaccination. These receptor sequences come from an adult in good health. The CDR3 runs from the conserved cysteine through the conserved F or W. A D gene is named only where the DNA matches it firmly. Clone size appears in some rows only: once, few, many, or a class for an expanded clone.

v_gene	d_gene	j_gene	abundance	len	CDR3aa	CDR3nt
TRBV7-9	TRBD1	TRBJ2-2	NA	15	CASSPPGQGTGELFF	TGTGCCAGCAGCCCCCCGGGACAGGGGACCGGGGAGCTGTTTTTT
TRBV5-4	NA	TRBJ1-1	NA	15	CASSGRGALNTEAFF	TGTGCCAGCAGCGGACGGGGCGCTTTGAACACTGAAGCTTTCTTT
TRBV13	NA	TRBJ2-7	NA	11	CASSFKYEQYF	TGTGCCAGCAGCTTCAAGTACGAGCAGTACTTC
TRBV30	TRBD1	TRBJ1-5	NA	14	CAWSPGQGNQPQHF	TGTGCCTGGTCGCCGGGACAGGGGAATCAGCCCCAGCATTTT
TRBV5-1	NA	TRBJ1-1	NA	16	CASSLPLTGMHTEAFF	TGCGCCAGCAGCTTACCCCTTACAGGGATGCACACTGAAGCTTTCTTT
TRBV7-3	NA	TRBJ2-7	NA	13	CASSPVPNYEQYF	TGTGCCAGCAGCCCAGTACCCAACTACGAGCAGTACTTC
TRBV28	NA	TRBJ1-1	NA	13	CASSLVLNTEAFF	TGTGCCAGCAGTTTAGTTCTGAACACTGAAGCTTTCTTT
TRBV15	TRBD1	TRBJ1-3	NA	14	CATSRGRGGNTIYF	TGTGCCACCAGCAGAGGCAGGGGGGGAAACACCATATATTTT
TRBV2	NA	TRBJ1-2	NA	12	CASMGELRGYTF	TGTGCCAGCATGGGGGAGCTCCGTGGCTACACCTTC
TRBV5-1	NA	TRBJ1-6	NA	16	CASSPGLGTYNSPLHF	TGCGCCAGCAGCCCCGGACTTGGGACGTATAATTCACCCCTCCACTTT
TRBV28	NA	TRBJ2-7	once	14	CASSLFPAQDEQYF	TGTGCCAGCAGTTTGTTTCCCGCTCAGGACGAGCAGTACTTC
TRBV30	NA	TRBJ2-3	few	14	CAWSVPGLMNTQYF	TGTGCCTGGAGTGTACCAGGACTAATGAATACGCAGTATTTT
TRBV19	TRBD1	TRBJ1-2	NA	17	CASSSTGGAMWPGGYTF	TGTGCCAGTAGCTCGACAGGGGGCGCGATGTGGCCCGGAGGCTACACCTTC
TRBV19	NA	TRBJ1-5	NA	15	CASSSQIQSNQPQHF	TGTGCCAGTAGTAGTCAGATCCAAAGCAATCAGCCCCAGCATTTT
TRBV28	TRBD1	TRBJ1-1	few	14	CASINQGGKDEAFF	TGTGCCAGCATCAATCAGGGGGGGAAGGATGAAGCTTTCTTT
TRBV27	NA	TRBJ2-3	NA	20	CASSTRQDNKEPHLMDTQYF	TGTGCCAGCAGTACCCGACAGGACAACAAGGAGCCACATTTAATGGATACGCAGTATTTT
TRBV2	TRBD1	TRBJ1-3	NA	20	CASIPQRRFGTGGSGNTIYF	TGTGCCAGCATCCCCCAAAGGCGTTTCGGGACAGGGGGCTCTGGAAACACCATATATTTT
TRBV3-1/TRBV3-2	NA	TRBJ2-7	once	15	CASSQGSIPDYEQYF	TGTGCCAGCAGCCAAGGTAGCATCCCAGACTACGAGCAGTACTTC
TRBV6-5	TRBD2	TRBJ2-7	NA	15	CASSYSTTSGYEQYF	TGTGCCAGCAGTTACTCGACTACTAGCGGCTACGAGCAGTACTTC
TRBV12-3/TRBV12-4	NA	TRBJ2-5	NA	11	CASSLRETQYF	TGTGCCAGCAGTTTAAGGGAGACCCAGTACTTC
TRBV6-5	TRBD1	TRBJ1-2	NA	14	CASRESGTGDGYTF	TGTGCCAGCAGGGAGAGCGGGACAGGGGATGGCTACACCTTC
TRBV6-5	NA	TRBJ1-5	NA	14	CASSYSTGTQPQHF	TGTGCCAGCAGTTACTCGACGGGTACTCAGCCCCAGCATTTT
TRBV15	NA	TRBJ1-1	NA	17	CATSREGSSGMNTEAFF	TGTGCCACCAGCAGAGAGGGTTCCTCAGGAATGAACACTGAAGCTTTCTTT
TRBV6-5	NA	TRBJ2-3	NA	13	CASSYSETDTQYF	TGTGCCAGCAGTTACTCGGAAACAGATACGCAGTATTTT
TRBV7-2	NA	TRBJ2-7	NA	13	CASRNPGNYEQYF	TGTGCCAGCAGAAATCCCGGAAACTACGAGCAGTACTTC
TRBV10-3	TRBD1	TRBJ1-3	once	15	CATGDSTISGNTIYF	TGTGCCACCGGGGACAGCACCATCTCTGGAAACACCATATATTTT
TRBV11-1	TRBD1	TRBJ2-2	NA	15	CASSLGTGAIGELFF	TGTGCCAGCAGTCTAGGGACAGGGGCAATCGGGGAGCTGTTTTTT
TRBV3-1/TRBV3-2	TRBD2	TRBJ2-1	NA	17	CASSQGLSLAGGLEQFF	TGTGCCAGCAGCCAAGGTTTGAGTCTCGCGGGAGGGTTGGAACAGTTCTTC
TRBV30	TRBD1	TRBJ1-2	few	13	CAWTWDRVRGYTF	TGTGCCTGGACCTGGGACAGGGTGCGTGGCTACACCTTC
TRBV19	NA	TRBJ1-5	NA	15	CASSIDGGASQPQHF	TGTGCCAGTAGTATTGACGGAGGGGCCAGTCAGCCCCAGCATTTT
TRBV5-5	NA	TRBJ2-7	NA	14	CASSLVQGSYEQYF	TGTGCCAGCAGCTTGGTACAGGGTTCCTACGAGCAGTACTTC
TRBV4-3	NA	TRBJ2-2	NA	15	CASSQEGLSTGELFF	TGCGCCAGCAGCCAAGAGGGGCTTTCCACCGGGGAGCTGTTTTTT
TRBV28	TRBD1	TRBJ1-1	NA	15	CASSRAGTGKTEAFF	TGTGCCAGCAGTAGGGCCGGGACAGGGAAGACTGAAGCTTTCTTT
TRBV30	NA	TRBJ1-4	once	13	CAGQIVGEGKLFF	TGTGCCGGCCAGATCGTAGGGGAGGGAAAACTGTTTTTT
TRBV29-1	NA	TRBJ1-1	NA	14	CSVAREGMNTEAFF	TGCAGCGTTGCCAGGGAGGGCATGAACACTGAAGCTTTCTTT
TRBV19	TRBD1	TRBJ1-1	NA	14	CASHEWTGSGGAFF	TGTGCCAGCCACGAATGGACAGGAAGCGGTGGTGCTTTCTTT
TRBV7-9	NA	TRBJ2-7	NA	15	CASNKAEGFTYEQYF	TGTGCCAGCAACAAAGCGGAGGGGTTCACCTACGAGCAGTACTTC
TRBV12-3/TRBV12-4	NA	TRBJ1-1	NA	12	CASSPTDTEAFF	TGTGCCAGCAGCCCGACAGATACTGAAGCTTTCTTT
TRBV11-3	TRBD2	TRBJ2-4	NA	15	CASSARGAAKNIQYF	TGTGCCAGCAGCGCGCGGGGGGCGGCCAAAAACATTCAGTACTTC
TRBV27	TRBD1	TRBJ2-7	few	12	CASSLEGGRQYF	TGTGCCAGCAGTTTAGAAGGGGGCAGGCAGTACTTC
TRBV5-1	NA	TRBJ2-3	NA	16	CASSLVGQSLTDTQYF	TGCGCCAGCAGCTTGGTGGGCCAGAGCCTCACAGATACGCAGTATTTT
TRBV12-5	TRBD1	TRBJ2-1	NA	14	CASVGGQGYNEQFF	TGTGCTAGTGTGGGGGGACAGGGGTACAATGAGCAGTTCTTC
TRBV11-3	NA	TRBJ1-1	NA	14	CASSWGRGNTEAFF	TGTGCCAGCAGCTGGGGGAGGGGAAACACTGAAGCTTTCTTT
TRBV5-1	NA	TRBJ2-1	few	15	CASSLGSSSYNEQFF	TGCGCCAGCAGCTTGGGCAGCAGCTCCTACAATGAGCAGTTCTTC